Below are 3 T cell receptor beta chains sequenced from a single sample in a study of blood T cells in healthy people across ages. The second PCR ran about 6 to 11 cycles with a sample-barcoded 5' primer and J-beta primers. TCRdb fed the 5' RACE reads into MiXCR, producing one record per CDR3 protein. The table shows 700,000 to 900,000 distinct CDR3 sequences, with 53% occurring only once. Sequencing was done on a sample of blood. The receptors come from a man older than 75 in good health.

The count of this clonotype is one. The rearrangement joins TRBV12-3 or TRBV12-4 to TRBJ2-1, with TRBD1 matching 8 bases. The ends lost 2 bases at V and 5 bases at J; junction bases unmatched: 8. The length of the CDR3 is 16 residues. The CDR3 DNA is TGTGCCAGCAGTTTATATCTCCAGGGGGCTAACAATGAGCAGTTCTTC. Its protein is CASSLYLQGANNEQFF.

This CDR3 is CASTQGAGGGSRYAYF. Written as DNA, the CDR3 is TGCGCCAGCACCCAAGGGGCAGGAGGGGGGTCCAGATACGCGTATTTT. J is TRBJ2-3 and V is TRBV23-1, with D possibly called TRBD1 or TRBD2 (6 bases each). TRBV23-1 is reported as an ORF; its role is uncertain. V was trimmed by 7 bases and J by 14 bases, leaving 31 bases between them. The CDR3 consists of 16 residues.

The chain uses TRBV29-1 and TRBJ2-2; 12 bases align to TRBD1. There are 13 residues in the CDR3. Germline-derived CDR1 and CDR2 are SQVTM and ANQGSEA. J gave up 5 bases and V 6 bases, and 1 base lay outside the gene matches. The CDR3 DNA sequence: TGCAGCGTGGGACAGGGGGCGACCGGGGAGCTGTTTTTT. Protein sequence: CSVGQGATGELFF.